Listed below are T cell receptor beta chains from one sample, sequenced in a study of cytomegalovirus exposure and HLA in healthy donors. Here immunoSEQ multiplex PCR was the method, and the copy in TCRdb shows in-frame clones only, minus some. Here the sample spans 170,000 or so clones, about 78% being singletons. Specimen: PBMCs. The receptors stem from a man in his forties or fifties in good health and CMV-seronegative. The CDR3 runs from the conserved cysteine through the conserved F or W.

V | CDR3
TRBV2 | CASNRQGEGYGYTF
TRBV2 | CASSSGTGPHEQFF
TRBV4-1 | CASSQDPGGIDGYTF
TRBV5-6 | CASSLGTQGLEQYF
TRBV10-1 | CASNLAGYDYEQYF
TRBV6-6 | CASRRGGQGFPYEQYF
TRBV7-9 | CASSLRGNTIYF
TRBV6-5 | CASVGLSYEQYF
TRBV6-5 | CASSYSRGSYEQYF
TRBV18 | CASSPGTGDISPLHF
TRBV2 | CASSEGQGTTNEKLFF
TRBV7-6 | CASSSPSGTGLYEQYF
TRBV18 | CASSPGKGAEAFF
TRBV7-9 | CASSRDRGLEQYF
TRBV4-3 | CASSPYRTGLQETQYF
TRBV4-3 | CASSQGGLDGLFYGYTF
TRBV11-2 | CASRGMTSGRQETQYF
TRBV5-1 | CASAESQGNEQFF
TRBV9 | CASSVGLTQETQYF
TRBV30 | CAWNRDRGLGTEAFF
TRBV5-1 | CASSLSGPGSEQYF
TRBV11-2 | CASSPSTGVQETQYF
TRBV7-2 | CASASGRTSNEQFF
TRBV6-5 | CASSYSRGNGYTF
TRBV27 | CASSRLGLFYEQYF
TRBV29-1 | CSVVTNTGELFF
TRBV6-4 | CASSKYRNTEAFF
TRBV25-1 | CASSEWERETQYF
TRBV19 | CASSIDLELAGVYNEQFF
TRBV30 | CAYPRGEEDYGYTF
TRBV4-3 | CASSQDFSGRGDTQYF
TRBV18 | CASSADRNTEAFF
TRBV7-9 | CASSFRTGAQYF
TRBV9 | CASSPRGTGGGQPQHF
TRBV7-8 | CASSPAGNEKLFF
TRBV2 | CASSTVRRETQYF
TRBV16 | CASSQRGTSGGENTGELFF
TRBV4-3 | CASSPGLAGGANTGELFF
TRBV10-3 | CAIRATGDQPQHF
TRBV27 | CASGPGLLKYYEQYF
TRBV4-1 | CASSQERGQVTDTQYF
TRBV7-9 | CASRSGRGYEQYF
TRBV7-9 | CSSSHRDSNQPQHF
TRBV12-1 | CASSSATESLNSPLHF
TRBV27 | CASKPGLTPHEQYF
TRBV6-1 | CASSENGDSSYNEQFF
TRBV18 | CASSLSGTGEVRSYEQYF
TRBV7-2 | CASSLARNYEQYF
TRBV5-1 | CASSLEGQGNIQYF
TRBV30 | CAWSPGSNYGYTF
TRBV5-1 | CASSFNARGEAFF
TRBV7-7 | CASSLAGTEETQYF
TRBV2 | CASSVEGVETQYF
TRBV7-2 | CASTHLAAPGANVLTF
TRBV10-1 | CASSAGPSYEQYF
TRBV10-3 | CAISAPPSGVDNEQFF
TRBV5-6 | CASSLSQGSENTGELFF
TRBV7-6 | CASSLASSGNTIYF
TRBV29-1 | CSGGGPNTEAFF
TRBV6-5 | CASRGKTGSGTEAFF